This TCR beta chain comes out of a study of T cell repertoires in cytomegalovirus infection. Study-level results: The response measured ex vivo was dominated by TCR beta clonotypes (HLA-C-restricted and CMV-specific).

TCRdb independently ran MiXCR on the reads; one entry per CDR3 protein. This sample has hundreds of thousands of distinct CDR3 sequences; roughly 12% occur once, and the top ten carry roughly a tenth. This clonotype has ten or more counts. Its antigen is currently unknown. Germline CDR1 DFQATT, CDR2 SNEGSKA (reference sequence). The V and J ends lost 6 bases and 2 bases respectively, with 7 bases between them. CDR3 length: 11 residues. The rearrangement links TRBV20-1 to TRBJ1-1, with D unclear. This TCR was sampled from a human donor in good health (CMV status not recorded). Some clones in this sample may be carry-over from other donors' samples. The specimen sequenced was PBMCs. In DNA, the CDR3 is TGCAGTGCCGGTACTAACACTGAAGCTTTCTTT. Residues: CSAGTNTEAFF.